This T cell receptor (beta chain) is from a study of Ad26.COV2.S vaccination and SARS-CoV-2 variants. Background on the study: Ad26.COV2.S, an intramuscular injection, was given once or twice 56 days apart. Study outcomes and limitations: It was reported that spike-specific CD8+ and CD4+ T cell responses were substantially broad after vaccination. Measures of TCR breadth and depth may have fallen short of total T cell responses. Similar non-spike TCR breadth was seen in vaccine and placebo recipients.

Looked up from germline, CDR1 is SEHNR and CDR2 is FQNEAQ (reference sequence). V lost 6 bases to trimming and J lost 5 bases, with 20 bases between them. The length of the CDR3 is 15 residues. The repertoire was sequenced with immunoSEQ multiplex PCR; TCRdb's copy has only in-frame clones and lacks some. The sample carries a few hundred thousand clones, 70% to 90% recorded once. With regard to this clone: The antigen remains unidentified.

Treatment reported: over 15 received Ad26.COV2.S at low or high dose, single or two shots; five or six received placebo; per-sample allocation not given. Following the first vaccine or placebo injection, samples were taken on day 63. The TCR was taken from a person aged 18-65 years who received the Ad26.COV2.S COVID-19 vaccine or a placebo. This chain joins TRBV7-9 and TRBJ2-7, with D possibly TRBD1 on 7 matching bases. The specimen comprised peripheral blood, sampled in a trial of Ad26.COV2.S vaccine versus placebo. CDR3 DNA: TGTGCCAGCAGTGGAGGGGGCGACAGCATTGACGAGCAGTACTTC. Translated, it gives CASSGGGDSIDEQYF. The entire variable domain, with the rest obtained from reference TRBV7-9 and TRBJ2-7, is as follows: DTGVSQNPRHKITKRGQNVTFRCDPISEHNRLYWYRQTLGQGPEFLTYFQNEAQLEKSRLLSDRFSAERPKGSFSTLEIQRTEQGDSAMYLCASSGGGDSIDEQYFGPGTRLTVT.